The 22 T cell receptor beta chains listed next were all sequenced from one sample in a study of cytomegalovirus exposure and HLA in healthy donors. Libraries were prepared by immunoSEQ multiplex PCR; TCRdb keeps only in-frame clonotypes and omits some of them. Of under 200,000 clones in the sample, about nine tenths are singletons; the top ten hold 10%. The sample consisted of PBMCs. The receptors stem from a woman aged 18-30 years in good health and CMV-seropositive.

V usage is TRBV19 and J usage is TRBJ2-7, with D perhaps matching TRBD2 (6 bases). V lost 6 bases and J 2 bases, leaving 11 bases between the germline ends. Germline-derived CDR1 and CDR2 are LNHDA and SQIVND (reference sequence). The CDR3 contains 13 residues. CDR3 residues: CASSPGGTYEQYF. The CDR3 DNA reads TGTGCCAGTAGCCCCGGGGGAACCTACGAGCAGTACTTC.

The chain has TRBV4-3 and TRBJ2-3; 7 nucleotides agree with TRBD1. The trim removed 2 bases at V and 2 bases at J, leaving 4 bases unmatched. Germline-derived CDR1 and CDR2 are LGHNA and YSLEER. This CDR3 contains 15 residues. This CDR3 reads CASSQPGTATDTQYF. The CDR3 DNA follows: TGCGCCAGCAGCCAACCTGGGACAGCCACAGATACGCAGTATTTT.

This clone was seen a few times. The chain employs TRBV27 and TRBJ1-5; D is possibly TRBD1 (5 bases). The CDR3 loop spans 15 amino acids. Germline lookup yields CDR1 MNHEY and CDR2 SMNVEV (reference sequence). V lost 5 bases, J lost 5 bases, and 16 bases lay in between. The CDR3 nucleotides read TGTGCCAGCAGTCCTCGGGGGTATCTTGATCAGCCCCAGCATTTT. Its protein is CASSPRGYLDQPQHF.

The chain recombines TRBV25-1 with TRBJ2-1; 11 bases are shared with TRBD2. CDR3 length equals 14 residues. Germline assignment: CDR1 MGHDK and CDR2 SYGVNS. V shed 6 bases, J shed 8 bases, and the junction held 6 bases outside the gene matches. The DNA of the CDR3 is TGTGCCAGCAGAAGTAGCGGGAGGGGTCATGAGCAGTTCTTC. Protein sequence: CASRSSGRGHEQFF.

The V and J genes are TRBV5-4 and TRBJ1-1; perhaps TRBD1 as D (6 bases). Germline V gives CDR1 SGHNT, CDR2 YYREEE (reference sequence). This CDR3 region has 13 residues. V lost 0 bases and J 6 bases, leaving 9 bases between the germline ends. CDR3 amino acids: CASSLGGGPEAFF. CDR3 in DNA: TGTGCCAGCAGCTTGGGGGGGGGCCCTGAAGCTTTCTTT. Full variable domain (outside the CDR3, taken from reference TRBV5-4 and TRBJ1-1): ETGVTQSPTHLIKTRGQQVTLRCSSQSGHNTVSWYQQALGQGPQFIFQYYREEENGRGNFPPRFSGLQFPNYSSELNVNALELDDSALYLCASSLGGGPEAFFGQGTRLTVV.

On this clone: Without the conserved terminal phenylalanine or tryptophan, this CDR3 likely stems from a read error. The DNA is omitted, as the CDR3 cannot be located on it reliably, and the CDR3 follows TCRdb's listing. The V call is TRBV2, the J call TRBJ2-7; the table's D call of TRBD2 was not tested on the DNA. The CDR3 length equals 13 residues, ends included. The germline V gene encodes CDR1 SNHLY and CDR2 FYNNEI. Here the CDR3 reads CASSEVGGAGGPL.

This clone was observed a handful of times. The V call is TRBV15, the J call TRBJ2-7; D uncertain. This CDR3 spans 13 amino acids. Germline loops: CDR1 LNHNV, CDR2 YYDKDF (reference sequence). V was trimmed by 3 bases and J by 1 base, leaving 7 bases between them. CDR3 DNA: TGTGCCACCAGCAGGGGCATTTCCTACGAGCAGTACTTC. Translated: CATSRGISYEQYF.

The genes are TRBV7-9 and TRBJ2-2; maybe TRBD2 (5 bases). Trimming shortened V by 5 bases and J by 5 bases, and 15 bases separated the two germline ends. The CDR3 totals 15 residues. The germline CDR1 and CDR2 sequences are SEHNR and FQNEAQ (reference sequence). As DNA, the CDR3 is TGTGCCAGCAGCCCCCGACGGGGAGAGACCGGGGAGCTGTTTTTT. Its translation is CASSPRRGETGELFF.

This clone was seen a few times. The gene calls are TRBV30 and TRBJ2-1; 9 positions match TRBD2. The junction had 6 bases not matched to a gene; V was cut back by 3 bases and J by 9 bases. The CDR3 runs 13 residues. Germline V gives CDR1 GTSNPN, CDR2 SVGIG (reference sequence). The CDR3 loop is CAWRRASGIEQFF. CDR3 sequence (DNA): TGTGCCTGGAGACGGGCTAGCGGGATTGAGCAGTTCTTC.

The CDR3 nucleotides read TGTGCCAGCAGCTCCGGCCGGGGGTTAGTCGAGCAGTACTTC. Translated, it gives CASSSGRGLVEQYF. The chain uses TRBV7-9 and TRBJ2-7, with D maybe TRBD2 (6 bases). The CDR3 loop spans 14 amino acids. The germline gives CDR1 SEHNR, CDR2 FQNEAQ (reference sequence). Trimming stripped 4 bases from V and 6 bases from J, with 16 bases between.

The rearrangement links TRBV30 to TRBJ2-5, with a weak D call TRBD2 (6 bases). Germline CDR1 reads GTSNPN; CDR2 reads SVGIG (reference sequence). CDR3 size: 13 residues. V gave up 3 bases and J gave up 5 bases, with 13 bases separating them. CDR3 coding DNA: TGTGCCTGGAGCCGGGGGAAAAGGGAGACCCAGTACTTC. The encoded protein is CAWSRGKRETQYF.

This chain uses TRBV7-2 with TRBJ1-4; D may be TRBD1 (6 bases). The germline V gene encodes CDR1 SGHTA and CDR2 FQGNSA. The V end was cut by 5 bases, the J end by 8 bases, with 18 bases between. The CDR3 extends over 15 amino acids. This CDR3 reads CASSLLQGWGEKLFF. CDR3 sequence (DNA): TGTGCCAGCAGCCTTTTACAGGGTTGGGGAGAAAAACTGTTTTTT.

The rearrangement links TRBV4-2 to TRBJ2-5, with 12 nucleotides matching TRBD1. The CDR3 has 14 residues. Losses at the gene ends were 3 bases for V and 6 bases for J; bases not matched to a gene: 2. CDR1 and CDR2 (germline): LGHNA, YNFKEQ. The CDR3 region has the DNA TGTGCCAGCAGCCAGGGACAGGGGGCGAAGACCCAGTACTTC. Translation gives CASSQGQGAKTQYF.

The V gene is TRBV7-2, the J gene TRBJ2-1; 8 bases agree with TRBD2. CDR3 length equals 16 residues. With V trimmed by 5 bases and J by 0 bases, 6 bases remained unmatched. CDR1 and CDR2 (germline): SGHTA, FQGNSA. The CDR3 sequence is CASSPGLESSYNEQFF. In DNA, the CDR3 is TGTGCCAGCAGCCCGGGACTAGAGAGCTCCTACAATGAGCAGTTCTTC.

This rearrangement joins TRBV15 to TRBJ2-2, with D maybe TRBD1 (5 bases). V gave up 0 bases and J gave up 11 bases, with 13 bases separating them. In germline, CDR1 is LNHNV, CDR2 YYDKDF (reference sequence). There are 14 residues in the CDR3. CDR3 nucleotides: TGTGCCACCAGCAGAGAAGGGGATTCGCGCGAGCTGTTTTTT. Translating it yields CATSREGDSRELFF.

CDR3 DNA sequence: TGTGCCAGCAGCACACGATTTGGAGCGGGGATACAAGAGACCCAGTACTTC. Its protein is CASSTRFGAGIQETQYF. The chain combines TRBV7-8 with TRBJ2-5; TRBD2 matches at 7 bases. This CDR3 region has 17 residues. Germline values: CDR1 SGHVS, CDR2 FQNEAQ. The J segment lost 2 bases and the V segment lost 5 bases, leaving 14 bases of the junction unmatched.

In DNA form, the CDR3 reads TGTGCCAGCAGCTTAGGAGGTAGCGGGAGGGCCCCGGGCAATGAGCAGTTCTTC. Amino acids: CASSLGGSGRAPGNEQFF. The chain joins TRBV7-9 to TRBJ2-1; TRBD2 matches at 11 bases. Germline-derived CDR1 and CDR2 are SEHNR and FQNEAQ (reference sequence). With V trimmed by 1 base and J by 6 bases, 11 bases remained unmatched. The CDR3 totals 18 residues.

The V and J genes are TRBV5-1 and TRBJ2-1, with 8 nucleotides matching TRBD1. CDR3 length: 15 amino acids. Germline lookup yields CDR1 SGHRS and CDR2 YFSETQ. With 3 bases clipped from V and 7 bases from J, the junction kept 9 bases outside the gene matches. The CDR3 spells CASSSPRQGNNEQFF. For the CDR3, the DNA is TGCGCCAGCAGCTCTCCCAGACAGGGGAATAATGAGCAGTTCTTC. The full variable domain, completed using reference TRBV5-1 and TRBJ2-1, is KAGVTQTPRYLIKTRGQQVTLSCSPISGHRSVSWYQQTPGQGLQFLFEYFSETQRNKGNFPGRFSGRQFSNSRSEMNVSTLELGDSALYLCASSSPRQGNNEQFFGPGTRLTVL.

CDR3 in amino acids: CASSPGAQGNEKLFF. The CDR3 DNA reads as TGTGCCAGCTCACCAGGGGCGCAGGGGAATGAAAAACTGTTTTTT. The rearrangement joins TRBV18 to TRBJ1-4; D may be TRBD1 (6 bases). With 2 bases removed from V and 5 bases from J, the gap between germline ends came to 12 bases. This CDR3 contains 15 residues. CDR1 is KGHSH and CDR2 is LQKENI in the germline V gene. Full variable domain (remainder filled in from reference TRBV18 and TRBJ1-4): NAGVMQNPRHLVRRRGQEARLRCSPMKGHSHVYWYRQLPEEGLKFMVYLQKENIIDESGMPKERFSAEFPKEGPSILRIQQVVRGDSAAYFCASSPGAQGNEKLFFGSGTQLSVL.

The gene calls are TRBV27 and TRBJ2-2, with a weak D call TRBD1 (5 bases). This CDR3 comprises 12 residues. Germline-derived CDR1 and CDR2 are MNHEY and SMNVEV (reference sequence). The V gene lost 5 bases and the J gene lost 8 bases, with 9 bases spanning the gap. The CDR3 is CASSPAGGELFF. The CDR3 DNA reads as TGTGCCAGCAGTCCCGCAGGGGGGGAGCTGTTTTTT.

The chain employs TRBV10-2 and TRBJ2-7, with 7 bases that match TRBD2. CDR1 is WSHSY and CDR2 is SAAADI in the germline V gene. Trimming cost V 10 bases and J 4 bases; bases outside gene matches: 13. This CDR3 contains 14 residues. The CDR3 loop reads CATLSAGEIYEQYF. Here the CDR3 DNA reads TGCGCCACCCTGTCTGCGGGAGAGATTTACGAGCAGTACTTC.

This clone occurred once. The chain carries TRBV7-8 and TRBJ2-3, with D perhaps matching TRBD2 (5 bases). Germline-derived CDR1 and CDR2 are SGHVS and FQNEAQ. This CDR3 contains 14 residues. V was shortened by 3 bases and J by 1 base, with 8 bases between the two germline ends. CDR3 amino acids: CASSFLRGTDTQYF. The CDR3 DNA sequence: TGTGCCAGCAGCTTTCTGCGGGGCACAGATACGCAGTATTTT.